This T cell receptor (beta chain) comes out of a study of molecular identifiers for immune sequencing clone quantification. Study outcomes and limitations: Clones with over 20 RNA copies captured over 99% of effector molecules but under 1% of naive ones.

One entry per CDR3 protein, called by TCRdb with MiXCR from the PCR reads. The sample lists around 470,000 distinct CDR3 sequences, roughly a fifth occurring once. The junction had 10 bases not matched to a gene; V was cut back by 1 base and J by 5 bases. Germline assignment: CDR1 SGHVS and CDR2 FNYEAQ. The CDR3 contains 16 residues. The sample holds a few counts of this clonotype. Antigen unknown. The chain has TRBV7-6 and TRBJ2-7; 8 bases fit TRBD2. The sequencing sample was made of naive CD8+ T cells from blood, with Jurkat cell RNA spiked in. Described subset: FACS-sorted CD8+CD4-CCR7+CD45RA+ naive T cells. This TCR was recovered from a human donor in good health. Some libraries in this study had Jurkat cell RNA spiked in. CDR3 coding DNA: TGTGCCAGCAGCTTAGTGAGCGGGAGTGACTTCGACGAGCAGTACTTC. Residues: CASSLVSGSDFDEQYF.